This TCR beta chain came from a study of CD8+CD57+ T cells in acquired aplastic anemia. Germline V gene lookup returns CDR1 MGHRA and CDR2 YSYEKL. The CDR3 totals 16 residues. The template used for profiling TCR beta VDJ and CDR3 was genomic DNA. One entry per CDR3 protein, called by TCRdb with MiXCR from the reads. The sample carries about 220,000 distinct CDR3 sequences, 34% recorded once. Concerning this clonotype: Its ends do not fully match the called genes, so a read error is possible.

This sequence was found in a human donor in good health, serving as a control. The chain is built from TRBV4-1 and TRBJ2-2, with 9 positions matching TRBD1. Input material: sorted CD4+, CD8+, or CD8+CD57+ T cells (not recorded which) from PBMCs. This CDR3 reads CAISQDRDRAYGELFF. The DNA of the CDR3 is TGCGCCATCAGCCAAGATCGGGACAGGGCTTACGGGGAGCTGTTTTTT.